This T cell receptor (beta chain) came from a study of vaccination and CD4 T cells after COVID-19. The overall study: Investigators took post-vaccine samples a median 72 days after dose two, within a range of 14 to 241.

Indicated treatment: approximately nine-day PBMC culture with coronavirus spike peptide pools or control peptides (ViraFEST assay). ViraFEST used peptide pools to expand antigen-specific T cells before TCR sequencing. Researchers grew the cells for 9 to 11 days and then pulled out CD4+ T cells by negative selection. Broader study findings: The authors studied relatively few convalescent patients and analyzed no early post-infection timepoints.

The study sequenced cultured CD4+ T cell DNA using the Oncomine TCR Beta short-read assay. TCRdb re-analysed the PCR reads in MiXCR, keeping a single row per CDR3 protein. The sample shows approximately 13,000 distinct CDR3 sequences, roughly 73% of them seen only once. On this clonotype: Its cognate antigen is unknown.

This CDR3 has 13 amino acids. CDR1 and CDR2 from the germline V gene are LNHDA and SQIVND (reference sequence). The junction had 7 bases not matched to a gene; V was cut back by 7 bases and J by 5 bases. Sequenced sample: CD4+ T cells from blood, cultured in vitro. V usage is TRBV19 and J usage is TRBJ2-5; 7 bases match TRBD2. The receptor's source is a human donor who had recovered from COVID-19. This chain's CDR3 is CASNAGAGETQYF. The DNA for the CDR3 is TGTGCCAGTAATGCGGGAGCGGGTGAGACCCAGTACTTC.